This entry lists 15 T cell receptor beta chains sequenced from one sample in a study of T-cell memory formation after mild COVID-19 (dated by TCRdb to the early 2020s). The library was built by means of 5' RACE. The sequencer was an Illumina NovaSeq 6000. The raw public reads went through TCRdb reprocessing: fastp at Q25, MiXCR clone calling, in-frame beta chains kept. Rows with a matching CDR3 protein are joined into one entry that keeps the most common DNA and genes. Recorded for this sample are around 180,000 distinct CDR3 sequences; under 20% of them occurred a single time. About 4% of the sample lies in the top ten. The specimen sequenced was PBMCs or a T cell subset sorted from them (not recorded which). These receptors were collected from a man between 18 and 35 years old who had mild COVID-19 (a few samples of this study predate the infection). The sample titles of this study are shuffled in the database, so cell type and time point are left out; the donor was told from shared clones.

CDR3 sequence: CASSVVGGEAFF. CDR3 nucleotide sequence: TGTGCCAGCAGCGTAGTGGGGGGTGAAGCTTTCTTT. The chain recombines TRBV9 with TRBJ1-1, with D maybe TRBD1 (5 bases). Germline V lookup: CDR1 SGDLS, CDR2 YYNGEE. V dropped 0 bases and J dropped 7 bases, with 7 bases sitting between them. The CDR3 loop spans 12 amino acids. The variable domain in full, with the rest retrieved from reference TRBV9 and TRBJ1-1, is DSGVTQTPKHLITATGQRVTLRCSPRSGDLSVYWYQQSLDQGLQFLIQYYNGEERAKGNILERFSAQQFPDLHSELNLSSLELGDSALYFCASSVVGGEAFFGQGTRLTVV.

The chain recombines TRBV12-5 with TRBJ2-2; D remains unclear. CDR1 and CDR2 from the germline V gene are LGHNT and FRNRAP. The CDR3 extends over 13 amino acids. Trimming left V 2 bases short and J 0 bases short, with 1 base between. The CDR3 DNA sequence: TGTGCTAGTGGTTTGACGAACACCGGGGAGCTGTTTTTT. Translated, it gives CASGLTNTGELFF.

The CDR3 DNA reads TGCAGCGTTGTGGTAGCGGGGGGGCAAGAGACCCAGTACTTC. Translation: CSVVVAGGQETQYF. V gene TRBV29-1 combines with J gene TRBJ2-5, with 11 bases matching TRBD2. This CDR3 region has 14 residues. The junction had 3 bases not matched to a gene; V was cut back by 4 bases and J by 2 bases. Germline V gene sequence: CDR1 SQVTM, CDR2 ANQGSEA.

This clonotype was observed a few times. This chain links TRBV7-3 with TRBJ2-2, with 11 bases aligning to TRBD2. The CDR3 sequence is 15 residues long. J was trimmed by 4 bases and V by 8 bases; bases with no gene match: 6. CDR1 and CDR2 from the germline V gene are SGHTA and FQGTGA. The CDR3 DNA reads as TGTGCCAGCTCTCCTAGCGGGGGGATCACCGGGGAGCTGTTTTTT. The encoded protein is CASSPSGGITGELFF.

V gene TRBV20-1 combines with J gene TRBJ2-3; unclear D gene. Trimming removed 0 bases from V and 3 bases from J, with 4 bases in between. Looked up from germline, CDR1 is DFQATT and CDR2 is SNEGSKA (reference sequence). CDR3 length: 12 residues. Here the CDR3 DNA reads TGCAGTGCTAGAGACCAGACAGATACGCAGTATTTT. Amino acids: CSARDQTDTQYF.

This sequence joins TRBV2 and TRBJ2-3; TRBD2 is a possible D gene (5 bases). The length of the CDR3 is 15 residues. The V gene's germline CDR1 is SNHLY and CDR2 FYNNEI. The germline V and J ends were trimmed by 8 bases and 0 bases, with 15 bases remaining between them. As DNA, the CDR3 is TGTGCCAGCGGGCGGGCATGGTCTAGCACAGATACGCAGTATTTT. This translates into CASGRAWSSTDTQYF.

The J gene is TRBJ2-5, the V gene TRBV3-1; D might be TRBD2 (6 bases). Per germline, CDR1 LGHDT and CDR2 YNNKEL (reference sequence). Trimming removed 4 bases from V and 1 base from J, with 10 bases in between. This CDR3 has 14 residues. The CDR3 coding sequence is TGTGCCAGCAGCCTAGGAGGGATCCAAGAGACCCAGTACTTC. It codes for CASSLGGIQETQYF.

There are a few counts of this clonotype. The V and J genes are TRBV7-3 and TRBJ2-1; TRBD2 aligns across 8 bases. V lost 5 bases, J lost 15 bases, and 12 bases stayed unmatched. Germline V gene lookup returns CDR1 SGHTA and CDR2 FQGTGA. CDR3 length: 13 amino acids. CDR3 in amino acids: CASSQTRRGGWFF. The CDR3 nucleotides read TGTGCCAGCAGCCAAACCCGCCGGGGGGGGTGGTTCTTC.

The J gene is TRBJ2-3, the V gene TRBV29-1, with unresolved D. Germline V CDR1 and CDR2: SQVTM, ANQGSEA. Trimming took 6 bases from V and 1 from J, leaving 11 bases between them. The CDR3 extends over 13 amino acids. The CDR3 loop reads CSVIPSGTDTQYF. The DNA of the CDR3 is TGCAGCGTAATTCCGAGCGGCACAGATACGCAGTATTTT.

The chain combines TRBV20-1 with TRBJ2-1; 12 nucleotides align to TRBD2. In germline, CDR1 is DFQATT, CDR2 SNEGSKA (reference sequence). V was clipped by 3 bases and J by 7 bases; unmatched bases: 10. The CDR3 spans 16 residues. CDR3 sequence (DNA): TGCAGTGCTAGTGCACTAGCGGGGGGACCTCGTAATGAGCAGTTCTTC. This gives the protein CSASALAGGPRNEQFF.

The genes are TRBV15 and TRBJ1-6, with D unresolved. This CDR3 spans 14 amino acids. CDR1 and CDR2 (germline): LNHNV, YYDKDF (reference sequence). V lost 1 base to trimming and J lost 7 bases, with 8 bases between them. CDR3 in amino acids: CATSRVQWNSPLHF. DNA for the CDR3: TGTGCCACCAGCAGAGTTCAGTGGAATTCACCCCTCCACTTT.

This clonotype has a single count. The rearrangement uses TRBV7-2 and TRBJ1-5; possibly TRBD1 for D (6 bases). This CDR3 is built from 14 residues. Germline loops: CDR1 SGHTA, CDR2 FQGNSA. V lost 4 bases and J 6 bases, leaving 13 bases between the germline ends. CDR3 DNA: TGTGCCAGCAGCTCCCGACAGGCCCCTCAGCCCCAGCATTTT. Translating gives CASSSRQAPQPQHF. The whole variable domain, filled in from reference TRBV7-2 and TRBJ1-5, reads GAGVSQSPSNKVTEKGKDVELRCDPISGHTALYWYRQSLGQGLEFLIYFQGNSAPDKSGLPSDRFSAERTGGSVSTLTIQRTQQEDSAVYLCASSSRQAPQPQHFGDGTRLSIL.

The V gene is TRBV9, the J gene TRBJ2-5, with D unresolved. Germline CDR1 SGDLS, CDR2 YYNGEE. CDR3 length: 13 residues. Trimming shortened V by 1 base and J by 8 bases, and 12 bases separated the two germline ends. The CDR3 loop reads CASSVRDTGTQYF. The CDR3 DNA sequence: TGTGCCAGCAGCGTAAGGGATACTGGCACCCAGTACTTC.

The table lists this clonotype with many counts. The genes are TRBV24-1 and TRBJ2-1; a weak D match, TRBD2 (5 bases). The CDR3 totals 16 residues. Germline loops: CDR1 KGHDR, CDR2 SFDVKD. V was pared by 4 bases and J by 1 base, with 13 bases between. CDR3: CATSDRGARSYNEQFF. Written as DNA, the CDR3 is TGTGCCACCAGTGACCGGGGAGCCAGGTCCTACAATGAGCAGTTCTTC.

This chain joins TRBV7-3 and TRBJ2-5, with 7 nucleotides matching TRBD2. The CDR3 spans 16 residues. Trimming took 6 bases from V and 2 from J; bases not matched to a gene: 12. Germline CDR1 and CDR2: SGHTA and FQGTGA. CDR3 loop: CASSIRGGPGQETQYF. The DNA of the CDR3 is TGTGCCAGCAGTATCCGGGGAGGGCCTGGGCAAGAGACCCAGTACTTC.